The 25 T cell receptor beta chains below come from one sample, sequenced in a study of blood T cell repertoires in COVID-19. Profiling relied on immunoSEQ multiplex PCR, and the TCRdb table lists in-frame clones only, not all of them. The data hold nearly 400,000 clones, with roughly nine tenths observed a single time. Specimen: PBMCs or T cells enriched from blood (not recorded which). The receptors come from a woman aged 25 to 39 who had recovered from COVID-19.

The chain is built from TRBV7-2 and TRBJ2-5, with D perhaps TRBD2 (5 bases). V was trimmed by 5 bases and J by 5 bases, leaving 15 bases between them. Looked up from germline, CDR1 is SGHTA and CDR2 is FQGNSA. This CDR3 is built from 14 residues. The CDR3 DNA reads TGTGCCAGCAGCAAACTACTAGGAGACGAGACCCAGTACTTC. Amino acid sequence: CASSKLLGDETQYF.

The CDR3 here is CASSLKGTEAFF. The DNA for the CDR3 is TGTGCCAGCAGCCTCAAGGGGACTGAAGCTTTCTTT. This chain connects TRBV6-2 or TRBV6-3 to TRBJ1-1; D might be TRBD1 (5 bases). This CDR3 has 12 amino acids. CDR1 MNHEY and CDR2 SVGEGT come from the germline V gene. Trimming pared 6 bases from V and 5 bases from J, leaving 10 bases between.

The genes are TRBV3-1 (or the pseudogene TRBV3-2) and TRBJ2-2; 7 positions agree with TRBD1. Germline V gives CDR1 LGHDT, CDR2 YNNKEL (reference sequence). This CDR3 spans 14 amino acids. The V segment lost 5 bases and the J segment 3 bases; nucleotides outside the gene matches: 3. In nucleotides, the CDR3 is TGTGCCAGCAGCAAGACAGGGTACACCGGGGAGCTGTTTTTT. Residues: CASSKTGYTGELFF.

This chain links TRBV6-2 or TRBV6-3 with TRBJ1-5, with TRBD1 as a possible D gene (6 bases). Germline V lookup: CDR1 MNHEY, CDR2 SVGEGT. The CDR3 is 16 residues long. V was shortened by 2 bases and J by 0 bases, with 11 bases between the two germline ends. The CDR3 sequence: CASSYGGGYSNQPQHF. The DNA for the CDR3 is TGTGCCAGCAGTTACGGGGGGGGCTATAGCAATCAGCCCCAGCATTTT.

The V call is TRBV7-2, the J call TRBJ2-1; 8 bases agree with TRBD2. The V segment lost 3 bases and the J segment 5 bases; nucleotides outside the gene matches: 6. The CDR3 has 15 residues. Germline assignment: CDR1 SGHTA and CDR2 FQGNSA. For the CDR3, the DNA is TGTGCCAGCAGCTTCGGGGGGGCCAGGAACAATGAGCAGTTCTTC. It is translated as CASSFGGARNNEQFF.

The CDR3 DNA reads as TGTGCCAGCAGTTCAGGACAGGGCGGGTCCCTTAGGAAAAAACTGTTTTTT. This sequence encodes CASSSGQGGSLRKKLFF. The J gene is TRBJ1-4, the V gene TRBV28, with 8 bases matching TRBD1. The CDR3 extends over 17 amino acids. The ends lost 4 bases at V and 9 bases at J; junction bases unmatched: 16. Germline CDR1 and CDR2: MDHEN and SYDVKM.

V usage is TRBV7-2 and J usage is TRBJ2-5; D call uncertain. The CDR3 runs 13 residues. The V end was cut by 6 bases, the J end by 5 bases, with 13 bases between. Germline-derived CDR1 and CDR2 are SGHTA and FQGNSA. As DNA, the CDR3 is TGTGCCAGCAGTCCCACGGGTGGGGAGACCCAGTACTTC. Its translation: CASSPTGGETQYF.

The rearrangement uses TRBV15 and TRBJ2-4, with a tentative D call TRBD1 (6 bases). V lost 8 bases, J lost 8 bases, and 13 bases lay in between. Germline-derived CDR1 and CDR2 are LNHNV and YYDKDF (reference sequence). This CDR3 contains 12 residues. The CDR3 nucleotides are TGTGCCACCGCGGACAGTTCCTACATTCAGTACTTC. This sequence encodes CATADSSYIQYF. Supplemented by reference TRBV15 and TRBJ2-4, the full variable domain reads DAMVIQNPRYQVTQFGKPVTLSCSQTLNHNVMYWYQQKSSQAPKLLFHYYDKDFNNEADTPDNFQSRRPNTSFCFLDIRSPGLGDTAMYLCATADSSYIQYFGAGTRLSVL.

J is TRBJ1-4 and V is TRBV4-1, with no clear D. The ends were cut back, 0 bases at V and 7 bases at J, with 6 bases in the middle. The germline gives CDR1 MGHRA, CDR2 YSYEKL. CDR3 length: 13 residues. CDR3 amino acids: CASSQDSGEKLFF. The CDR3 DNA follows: TGCGCCAGCAGCCAAGATTCGGGTGAAAAACTGTTTTTT.

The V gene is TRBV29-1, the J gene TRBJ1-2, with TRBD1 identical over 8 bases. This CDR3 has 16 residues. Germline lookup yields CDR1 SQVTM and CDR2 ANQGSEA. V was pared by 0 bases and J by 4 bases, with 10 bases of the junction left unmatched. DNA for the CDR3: TGCAGCGTTGAAGATCGACAGGGGACGCTAGGCTATGGCTACACCTTC. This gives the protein CSVEDRQGTLGYGYTF.

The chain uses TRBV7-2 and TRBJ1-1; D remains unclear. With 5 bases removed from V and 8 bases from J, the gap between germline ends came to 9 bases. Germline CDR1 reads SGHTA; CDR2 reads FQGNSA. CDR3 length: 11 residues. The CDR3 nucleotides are TGTGCCAGCAGCGATGGGCCAGAAGCTTTCTTT. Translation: CASSDGPEAFF.

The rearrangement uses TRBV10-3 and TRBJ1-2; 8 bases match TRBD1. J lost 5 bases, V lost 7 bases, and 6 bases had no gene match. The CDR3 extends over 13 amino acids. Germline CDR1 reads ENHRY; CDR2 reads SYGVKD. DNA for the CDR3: TGTGCCATCAACCTGGACAGGGATTATGGCTACACCTTC. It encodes CAINLDRDYGYTF.

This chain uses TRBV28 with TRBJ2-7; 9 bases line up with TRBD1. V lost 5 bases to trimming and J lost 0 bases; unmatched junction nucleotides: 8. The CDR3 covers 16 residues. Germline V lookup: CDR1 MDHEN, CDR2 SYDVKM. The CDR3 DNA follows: TGTGCCAGCAGTACCGGGACAGGGCATAGCTCCTACGAGCAGTACTTC. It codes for CASSTGTGHSSYEQYF.

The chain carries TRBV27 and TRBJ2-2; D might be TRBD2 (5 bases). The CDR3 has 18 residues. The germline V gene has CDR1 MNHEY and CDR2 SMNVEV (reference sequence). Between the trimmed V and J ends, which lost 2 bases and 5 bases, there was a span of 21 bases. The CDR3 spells CASSLGVGVREGTGELFF. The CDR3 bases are TGTGCCAGCAGTTTAGGAGTCGGAGTGCGAGAGGGTACCGGGGAGCTGTTTTTT.

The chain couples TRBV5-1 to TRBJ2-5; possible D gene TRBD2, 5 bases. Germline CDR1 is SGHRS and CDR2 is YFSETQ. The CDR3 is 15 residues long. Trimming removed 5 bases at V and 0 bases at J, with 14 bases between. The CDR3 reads CASRRVGPYQETQYF. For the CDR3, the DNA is TGCGCCAGCAGGCGGGTCGGCCCGTACCAAGAGACCCAGTACTTC.

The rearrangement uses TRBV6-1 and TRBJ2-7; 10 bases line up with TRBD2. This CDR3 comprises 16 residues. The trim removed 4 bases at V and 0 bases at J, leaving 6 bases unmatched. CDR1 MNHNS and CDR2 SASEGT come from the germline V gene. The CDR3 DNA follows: TGTGCCAGCAGTGCCGGTGGACTAGCGGCCTCCTACGAGCAGTACTTC. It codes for CASSAGGLAASYEQYF.

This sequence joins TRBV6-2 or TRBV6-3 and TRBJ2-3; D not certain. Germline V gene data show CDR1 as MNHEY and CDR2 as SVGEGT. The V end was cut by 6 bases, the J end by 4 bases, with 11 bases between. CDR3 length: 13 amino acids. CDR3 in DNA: TGTGCCAGCAGGCCTGTCGGAGCAGATACGCAGTATTTT. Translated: CASRPVGADTQYF.

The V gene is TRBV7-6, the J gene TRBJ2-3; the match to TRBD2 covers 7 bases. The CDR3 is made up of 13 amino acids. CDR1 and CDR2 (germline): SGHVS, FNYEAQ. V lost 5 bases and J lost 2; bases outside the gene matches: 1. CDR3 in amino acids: CASSRDYTDTQYF. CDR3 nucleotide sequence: TGTGCCAGCAGCCGGGACTACACAGATACGCAGTATTTT.

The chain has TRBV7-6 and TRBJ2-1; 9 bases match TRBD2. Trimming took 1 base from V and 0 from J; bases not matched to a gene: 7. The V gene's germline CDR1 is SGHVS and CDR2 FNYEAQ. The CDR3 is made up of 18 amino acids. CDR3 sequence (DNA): TGTGCCAGCAGCTTAGTAAGGGCGGGAGGGACCTCCTACAATGAGCAGTTCTTC. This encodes CASSLVRAGGTSYNEQFF.

The CDR3 protein is CSARGPELAFF. The CDR3 DNA is TGCAGTGCTAGGGGCCCCGAATTAGCTTTCTTT. This sequence joins TRBV20-1 and TRBJ1-1; D gene unclear. Per germline, CDR1 DFQATT and CDR2 SNEGSKA (reference sequence). V shed 3 bases and J shed 10 bases, with 12 bases lying between them. CDR3 length: 11 amino acids.

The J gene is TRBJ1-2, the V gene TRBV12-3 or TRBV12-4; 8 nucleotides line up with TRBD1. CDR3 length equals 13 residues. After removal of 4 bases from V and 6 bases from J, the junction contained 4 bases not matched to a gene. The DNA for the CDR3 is TGTGCCAGCAGTTACAGGGGGGCGGATGGCTACACCTTC. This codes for CASSYRGADGYTF.

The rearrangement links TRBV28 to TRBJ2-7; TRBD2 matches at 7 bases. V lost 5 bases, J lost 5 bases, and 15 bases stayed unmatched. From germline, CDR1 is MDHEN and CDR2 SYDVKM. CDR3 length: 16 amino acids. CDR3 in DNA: TGTGCCAGCAGTACCCCCGGGGGAGGGCGACCGAACGAGCAGTACTTC. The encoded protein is CASSTPGGGRPNEQYF. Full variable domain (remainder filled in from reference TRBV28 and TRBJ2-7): DVKVTQSSRYLVKRTGEKVFLECVQDMDHENMFWYRQDPGLGLRLIYFSYDVKMKEKGDIPEGYSVSREKKERFSLILESASTNQTSMYLCASSTPGGGRPNEQYFGPGTRLTVT.

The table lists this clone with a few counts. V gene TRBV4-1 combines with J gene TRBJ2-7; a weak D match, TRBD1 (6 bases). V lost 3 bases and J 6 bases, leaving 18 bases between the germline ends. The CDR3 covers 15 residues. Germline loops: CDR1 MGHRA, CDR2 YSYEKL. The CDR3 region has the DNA TGCGCCAGCAGCCACTCACAGGGATTAGGAGGCGAGCAGTACTTC. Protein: CASSHSQGLGGEQYF.

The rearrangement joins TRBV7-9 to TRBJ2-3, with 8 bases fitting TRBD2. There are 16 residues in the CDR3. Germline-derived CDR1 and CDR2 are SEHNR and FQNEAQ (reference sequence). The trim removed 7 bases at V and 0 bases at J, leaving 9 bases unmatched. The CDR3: CASTPGGAGSTDTQYF. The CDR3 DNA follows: TGTGCCAGCACCCCCGGGGGGGCAGGAAGCACAGATACGCAGTATTTT.

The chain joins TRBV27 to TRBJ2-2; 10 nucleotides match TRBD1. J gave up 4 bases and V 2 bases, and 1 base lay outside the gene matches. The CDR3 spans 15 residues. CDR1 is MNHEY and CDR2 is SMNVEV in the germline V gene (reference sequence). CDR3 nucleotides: TGTGCCAGCAGTTTAGGGACAGGGGCCACCGGGGAGCTGTTTTTT. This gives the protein CASSLGTGATGELFF.